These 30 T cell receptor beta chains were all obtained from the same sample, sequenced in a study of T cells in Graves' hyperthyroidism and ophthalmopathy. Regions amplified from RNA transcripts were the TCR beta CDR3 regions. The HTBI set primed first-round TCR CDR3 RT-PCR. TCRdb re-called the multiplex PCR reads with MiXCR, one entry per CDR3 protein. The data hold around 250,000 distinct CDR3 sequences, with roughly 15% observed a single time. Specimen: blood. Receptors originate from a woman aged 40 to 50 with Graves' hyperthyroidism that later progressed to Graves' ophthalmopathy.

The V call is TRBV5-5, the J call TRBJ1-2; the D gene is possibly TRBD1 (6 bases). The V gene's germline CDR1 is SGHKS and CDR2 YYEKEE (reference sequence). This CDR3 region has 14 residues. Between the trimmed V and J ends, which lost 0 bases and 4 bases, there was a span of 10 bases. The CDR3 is CASSLETGTYGYTF. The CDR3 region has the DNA TGTGCCAGCAGCTTGGAAACAGGGACCTATGGCTACACCTTC. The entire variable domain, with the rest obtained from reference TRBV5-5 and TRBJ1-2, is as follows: DAGVTQSPTHLIKTRGQQVTLRCSPISGHKSVSWYQQVLGQGPQFIFQYYEKEERGRGNFPDRFSARQFPNYSSELNVNALLLGDSALYLCASSLETGTYGYTFGSGTRLTVV.

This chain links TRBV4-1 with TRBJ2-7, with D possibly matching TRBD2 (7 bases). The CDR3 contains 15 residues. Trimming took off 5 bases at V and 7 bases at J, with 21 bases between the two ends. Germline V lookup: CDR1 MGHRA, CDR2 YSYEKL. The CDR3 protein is CASSSTGIAGEEQYF. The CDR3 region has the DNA TGCGCCAGCAGCTCAACAGGGATCGCGGGGGAGGAGCAGTACTTC.

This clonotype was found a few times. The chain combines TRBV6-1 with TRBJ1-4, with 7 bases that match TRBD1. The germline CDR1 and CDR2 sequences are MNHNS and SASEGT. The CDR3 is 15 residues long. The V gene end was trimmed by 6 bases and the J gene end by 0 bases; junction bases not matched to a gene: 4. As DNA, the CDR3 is TGTGCCAGCAGCCAGGACAGGACAACTAATGAAAAACTGTTTTTT. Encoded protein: CASSQDRTTNEKLFF.

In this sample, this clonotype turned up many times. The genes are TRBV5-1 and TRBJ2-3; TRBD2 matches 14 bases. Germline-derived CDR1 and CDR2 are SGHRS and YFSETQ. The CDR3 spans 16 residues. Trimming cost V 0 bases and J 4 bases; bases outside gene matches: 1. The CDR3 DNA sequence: TGCGCCAGCAGCTTGGGACTAGCGGGAGGGCCAGATACGCAGTATTTT. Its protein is CASSLGLAGGPDTQYF.

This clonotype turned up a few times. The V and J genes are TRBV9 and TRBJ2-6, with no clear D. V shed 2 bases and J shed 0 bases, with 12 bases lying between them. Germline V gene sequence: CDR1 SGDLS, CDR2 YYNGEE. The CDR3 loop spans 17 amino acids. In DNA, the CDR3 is TGTGCCAGCAGCGTTGGCCCCGTTAACTCTGGGGCCAACGTCCTGACTTTC. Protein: CASSVGPVNSGANVLTF.

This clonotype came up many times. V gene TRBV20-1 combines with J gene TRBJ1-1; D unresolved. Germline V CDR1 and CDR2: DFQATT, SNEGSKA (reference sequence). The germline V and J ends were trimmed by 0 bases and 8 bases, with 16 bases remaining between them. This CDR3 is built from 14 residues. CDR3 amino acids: CSAREVVANSEAFF. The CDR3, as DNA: TGCAGTGCTAGAGAGGTGGTTGCGAATTCGGAAGCTTTCTTT.

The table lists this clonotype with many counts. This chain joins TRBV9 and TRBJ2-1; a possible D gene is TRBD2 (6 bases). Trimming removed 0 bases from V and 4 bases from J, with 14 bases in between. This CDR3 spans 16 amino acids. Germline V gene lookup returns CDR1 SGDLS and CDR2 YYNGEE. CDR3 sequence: CASSVASELRYNEQFF. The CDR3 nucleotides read TGTGCCAGCAGCGTAGCTAGCGAATTAAGGTACAATGAGCAGTTCTTC.

The CDR3 nucleotides are TGTGCCAGCAGTTTTCAGGGTGCCCAAGAGACCCAGTACTTC. The encoded protein is CASSFQGAQETQYF. The chain couples TRBV28 to TRBJ2-5; perhaps TRBD1 as D (5 bases). Germline CDR1 is MDHEN and CDR2 is SYDVKM. This CDR3 is built from 14 residues. Trimming stripped 3 bases from V and 1 base from J, with 9 bases between.

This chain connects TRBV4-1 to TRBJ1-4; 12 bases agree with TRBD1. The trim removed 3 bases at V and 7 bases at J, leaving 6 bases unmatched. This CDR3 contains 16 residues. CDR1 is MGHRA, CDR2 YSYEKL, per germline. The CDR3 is CASSHPPGQGAEKLFF. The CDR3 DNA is TGCGCCAGCAGCCACCCCCCGGGACAGGGGGCTGAAAAACTGTTTTTT.

DNA of the CDR3: TGTGCCAGCAGCTTTCGACTAGCGGGAGTGAAGACCTCCTACAATGAGCAGTTCTTC. This encodes CASSFRLAGVKTSYNEQFF. The chain couples TRBV11-2 to TRBJ2-1, with 12 bases fitting TRBD2. Germline assignment: CDR1 SGHAT and CDR2 FQNNGV. With 3 bases clipped from V and 0 bases from J, the junction kept 9 bases outside the gene matches. This CDR3 is built from 19 residues.

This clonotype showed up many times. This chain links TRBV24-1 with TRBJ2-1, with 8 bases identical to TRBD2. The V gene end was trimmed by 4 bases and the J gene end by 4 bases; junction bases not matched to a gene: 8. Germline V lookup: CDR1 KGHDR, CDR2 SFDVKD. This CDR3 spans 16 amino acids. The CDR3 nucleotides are TGTGCCACCAGTGACCGGGGGGGAAAGATATACAATGAGCAGTTCTTC. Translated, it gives CATSDRGGKIYNEQFF.

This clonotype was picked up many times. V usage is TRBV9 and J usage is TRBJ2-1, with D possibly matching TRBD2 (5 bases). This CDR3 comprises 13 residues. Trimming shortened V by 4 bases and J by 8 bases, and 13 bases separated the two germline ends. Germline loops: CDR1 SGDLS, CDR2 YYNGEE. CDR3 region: CASSLPAGHEQFF. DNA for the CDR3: TGTGCCAGCAGCCTCCCGGCGGGTCATGAGCAGTTCTTC.

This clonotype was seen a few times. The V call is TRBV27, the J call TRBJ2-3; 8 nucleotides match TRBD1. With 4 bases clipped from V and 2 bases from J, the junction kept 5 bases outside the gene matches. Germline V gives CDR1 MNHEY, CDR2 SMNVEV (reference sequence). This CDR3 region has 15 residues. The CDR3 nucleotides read TGTGCCAGCAGTTATGACAGGGGAAACACAGATACGCAGTATTTT. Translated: CASSYDRGNTDTQYF.

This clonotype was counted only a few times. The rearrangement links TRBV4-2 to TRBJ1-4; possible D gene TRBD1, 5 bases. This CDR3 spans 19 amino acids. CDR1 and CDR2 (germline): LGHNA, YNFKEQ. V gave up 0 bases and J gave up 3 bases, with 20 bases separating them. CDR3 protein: CASSQEGETAYFSNEKLFF. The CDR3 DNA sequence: TGTGCCAGCAGCCAAGAAGGCGAGACAGCGTATTTTTCTAATGAAAAACTGTTTTTT.

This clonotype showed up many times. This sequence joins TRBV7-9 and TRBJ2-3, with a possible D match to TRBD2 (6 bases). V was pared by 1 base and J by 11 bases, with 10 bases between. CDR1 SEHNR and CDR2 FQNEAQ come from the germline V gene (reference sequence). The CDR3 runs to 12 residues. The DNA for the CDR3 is TGTGCCAGCAGCTTAGGGCGGGAAGGGCAGTATTTT. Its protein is CASSLGREGQYF.

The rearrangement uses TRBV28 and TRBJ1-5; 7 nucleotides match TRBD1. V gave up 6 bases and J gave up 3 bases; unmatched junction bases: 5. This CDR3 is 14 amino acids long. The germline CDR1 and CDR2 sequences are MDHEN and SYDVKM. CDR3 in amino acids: CASRVTGINQPQHF. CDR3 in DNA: TGTGCCAGCAGAGTGACAGGGATCAATCAGCCCCAGCATTTT.

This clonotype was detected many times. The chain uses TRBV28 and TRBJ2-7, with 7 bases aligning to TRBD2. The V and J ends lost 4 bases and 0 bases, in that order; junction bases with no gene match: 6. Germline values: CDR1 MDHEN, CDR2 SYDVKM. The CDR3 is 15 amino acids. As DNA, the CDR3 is TGTGCCAGCAGTTCTTCTAGCGGTTACTCCTACGAGCAGTACTTC. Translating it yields CASSSSSGYSYEQYF. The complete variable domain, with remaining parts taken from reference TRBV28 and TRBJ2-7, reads DVKVTQSSRYLVKRTGEKVFLECVQDMDHENMFWYRQDPGLGLRLIYFSYDVKMKEKGDIPEGYSVSREKKERFSLILESASTNQTSMYLCASSSSSGYSYEQYFGPGTRLTVT.

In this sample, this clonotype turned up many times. The CDR3 DNA is TGCAGCGACCAGGAGTCAAGCACTGAAGCTTTCTTT. Its translation: CSDQESSTEAFF. This chain connects TRBV29-1 to TRBJ1-1; D not resolved. The CDR3 loop spans 12 amino acids. V was trimmed by 7 bases and J by 4 bases, leaving 13 bases between them. Germline CDR1 SQVTM, CDR2 ANQGSEA.

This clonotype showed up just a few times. CDR3 sequence reads: CASSPPMGGTETQYF. CDR3 DNA sequence: TGTGCCAGTAGTCCCCCAATGGGGGGCACGGAGACCCAGTACTTC. V and J are TRBV19 and TRBJ2-5; D is perhaps TRBD1 or TRBD2 (6 bases each). The CDR3 is 15 amino acids. Germline CDR1 and CDR2: LNHDA and SQIVND (reference sequence). The germline V and J ends were trimmed by 5 bases and 5 bases, with 18 bases remaining between them.

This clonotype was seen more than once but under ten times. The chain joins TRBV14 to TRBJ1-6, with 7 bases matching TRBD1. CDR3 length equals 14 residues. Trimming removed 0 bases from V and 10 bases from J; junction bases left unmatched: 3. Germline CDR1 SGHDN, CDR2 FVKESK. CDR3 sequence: CASSQEDRLSPLHF. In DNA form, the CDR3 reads TGTGCCAGCAGCCAAGAGGACAGGCTATCACCCCTCCACTTT.

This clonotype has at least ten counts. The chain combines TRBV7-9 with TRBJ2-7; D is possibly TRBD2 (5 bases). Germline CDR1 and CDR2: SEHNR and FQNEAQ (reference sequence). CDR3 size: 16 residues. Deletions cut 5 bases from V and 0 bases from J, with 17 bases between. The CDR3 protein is CASSHSRWRNSYEQYF. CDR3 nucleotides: TGTGCCAGCAGCCACTCACGGTGGAGGAACTCCTACGAGCAGTACTTC.

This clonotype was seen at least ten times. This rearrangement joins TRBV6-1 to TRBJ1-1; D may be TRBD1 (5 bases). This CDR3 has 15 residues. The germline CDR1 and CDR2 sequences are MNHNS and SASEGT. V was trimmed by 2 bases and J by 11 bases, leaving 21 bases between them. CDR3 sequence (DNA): TGTGCCAGCAGTGAAAGGGCAGGGCCCTCCCTGGAGGCTTTCTTT. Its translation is CASSERAGPSLEAFF.

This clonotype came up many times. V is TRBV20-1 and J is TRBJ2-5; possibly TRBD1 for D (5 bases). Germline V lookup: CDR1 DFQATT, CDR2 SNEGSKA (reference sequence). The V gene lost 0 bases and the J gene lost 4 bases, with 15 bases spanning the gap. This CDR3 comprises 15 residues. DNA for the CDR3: TGCAGTGCTAGAGATTGGGGCGGTACCTTAGAGACCCAGTACTTC. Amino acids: CSARDWGGTLETQYF.

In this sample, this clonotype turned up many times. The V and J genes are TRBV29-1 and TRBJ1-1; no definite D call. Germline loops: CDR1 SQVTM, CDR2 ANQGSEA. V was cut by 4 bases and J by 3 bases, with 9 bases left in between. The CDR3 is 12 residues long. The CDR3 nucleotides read TGCAGCGTTGGGAGGCAGGACACTGAAGCTTTCTTT. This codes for CSVGRQDTEAFF.

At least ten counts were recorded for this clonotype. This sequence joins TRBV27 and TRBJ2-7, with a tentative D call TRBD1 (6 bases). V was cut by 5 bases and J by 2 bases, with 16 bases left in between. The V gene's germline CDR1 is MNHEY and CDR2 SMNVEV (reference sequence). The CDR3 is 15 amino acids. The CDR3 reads CASSQVGGAAYEQYF. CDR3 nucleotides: TGTGCCAGCAGTCAAGTAGGGGGAGCGGCCTACGAGCAGTACTTC.

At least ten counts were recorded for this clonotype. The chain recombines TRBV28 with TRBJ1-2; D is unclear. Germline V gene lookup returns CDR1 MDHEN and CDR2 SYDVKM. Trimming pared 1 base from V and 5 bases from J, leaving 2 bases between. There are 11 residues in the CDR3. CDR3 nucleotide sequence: TGTGCCAGCAGTTTATCGTATGGCTACACCTTC. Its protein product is CASSLSYGYTF.

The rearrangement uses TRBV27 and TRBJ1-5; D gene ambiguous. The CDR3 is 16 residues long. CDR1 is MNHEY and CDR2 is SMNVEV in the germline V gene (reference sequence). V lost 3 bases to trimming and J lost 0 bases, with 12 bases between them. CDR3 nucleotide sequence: TGTGCCAGCAGTTTGAAAGGACCGTATAGCAATCAGCCCCAGCATTTT. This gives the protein CASSLKGPYSNQPQHF.

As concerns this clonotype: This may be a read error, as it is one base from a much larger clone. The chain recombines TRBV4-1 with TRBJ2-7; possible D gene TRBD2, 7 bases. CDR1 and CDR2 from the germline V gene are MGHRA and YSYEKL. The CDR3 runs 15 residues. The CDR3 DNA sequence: TGCGCCGGCAGCCAAGAGCGGGACACCTACTACGAGCAGTACTTC. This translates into CAGSQERDTYYEQYF.

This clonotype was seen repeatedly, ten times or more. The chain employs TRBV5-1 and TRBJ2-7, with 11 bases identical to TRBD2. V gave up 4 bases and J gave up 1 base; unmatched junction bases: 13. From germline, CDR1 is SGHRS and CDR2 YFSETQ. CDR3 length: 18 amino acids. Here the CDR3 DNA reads TGCGCCAGCAGCGGACCCGGGACTAGCGGTCCGTCATCCTACGAGCAGTACTTC. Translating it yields CASSGPGTSGPSSYEQYF.

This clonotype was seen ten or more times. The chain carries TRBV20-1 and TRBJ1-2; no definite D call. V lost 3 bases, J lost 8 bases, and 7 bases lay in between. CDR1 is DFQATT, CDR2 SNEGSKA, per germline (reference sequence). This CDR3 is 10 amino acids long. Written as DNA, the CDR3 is TGCAGTGCTAGTCTCGGGGGCTACACCTTC. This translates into CSASLGGYTF.